This entry lists 16 T cell receptor beta chains sequenced from one sample in a study of shared clonotypes between healthy human individuals. Here immunoSEQ multiplex PCR was the method, and the copy in TCRdb shows in-frame clones only, minus some. Of about 2 million clones detected, approximately 94% appear once; the ten largest clones hold roughly 1%. Terminally differentiated effector memory CD45RA+ cells were excluded by CCR7 positive selection of CD45RO-negative cells. Sequenced: naive CD8+ T cells sorted from blood. The receptor source for this set is a man between 18 and 29 years old in good health.

On this clone: At the DNA level, this CDR3 is encoded by other sequences in the same sample as well. The chain is built from TRBV28 and TRBJ2-7; 9 bases are a match to TRBD1. CDR1 MDHEN and CDR2 SYDVKM come from the germline V gene. The junction had 5 bases not matched to a gene; V was cut back by 4 bases and J by 4 bases. CDR3 size: 14 residues. The CDR3 nucleotides are TGTGCCAGCAGTTCTACAGGGGGCGCTTACGAGCAGTACTTC. Residues: CASSSTGGAYEQYF.

The chain uses TRBV27 and TRBJ2-2; TRBD2 matches at 8 bases. The V gene end was trimmed by 7 bases and the J gene end by 4 bases; junction bases not matched to a gene: 14. Per the germline V gene, CDR1 is MNHEY and CDR2 is SMNVEV (reference sequence). The CDR3 has 17 residues. CDR3 sequence: CASTHSAGDSGTGELFF. The CDR3 DNA sequence: TGTGCCAGCACTCACTCAGCGGGAGATAGTGGCACCGGGGAGCTGTTTTTT.

J is TRBJ2-7 and V is TRBV5-6; 8 nucleotides line up with TRBD2. V lost 5 bases, J lost 0 bases, and 19 bases stayed unmatched. CDR3 length: 19 residues. CDR1 SGHDT and CDR2 YYEEEE come from the germline V gene. Here the CDR3 reads CASRFLLGSGTSSSYEQYF. The CDR3 DNA follows: TGTGCCAGCAGGTTCCTCTTAGGTAGCGGGACTTCTAGCTCCTACGAGCAGTACTTC.

This rearrangement joins TRBV4-3 to TRBJ2-1; D gene unclear. V lost 5 bases, J lost 9 bases, and 14 bases lay in between. The CDR3 covers 13 residues. CDR1 and CDR2 from the germline V gene are LGHNA and YSLEER. The CDR3 reads CASSDSEAPEQFF. The DNA for the CDR3 is TGCGCCAGCAGCGACTCGGAAGCGCCTGAGCAGTTCTTC.

The table lists this clone with a count of one. This chain links TRBV4-1 with TRBJ1-5, with 8 positions matching TRBD1. The CDR3 contains 18 residues. CDR1 is MGHRA, CDR2 YSYEKL, per germline. The V and J ends lost 0 bases and 7 bases, in that order; junction bases with no gene match: 14. In DNA, the CDR3 is TGCGCCAGCAGCCAAGAATCGGCGGCAGGGGGCGTCGGACAGCCCCAGCATTTT. Protein: CASSQESAAGGVGQPQHF.

The genes are TRBV9 and TRBJ2-3; D might be TRBD1 or TRBD2, each matching 5 bases. Trimming left V 3 bases short and J 6 bases short, with 20 bases between. CDR1 and CDR2 (germline): SGDLS, YYNGEE. The CDR3 contains 16 residues. CDR3 in DNA: TGTGCCAGCAGCGCCGAGGGGACGCCAGGGATCGATACGCAGTATTTT. Protein product: CASSAEGTPGIDTQYF. Full variable domain (rest looked up from reference TRBV9 and TRBJ2-3): DSGVTQTPKHLITATGQRVTLRCSPRSGDLSVYWYQQSLDQGLQFLIQYYNGEERAKGNILERFSAQQFPDLHSELNLSSLELGDSALYFCASSAEGTPGIDTQYFGPGTRLTVL.

The chain recombines TRBV28 with TRBJ1-2, with D perhaps matching TRBD1 (6 bases). This CDR3 is 14 amino acids long. The V gene's germline CDR1 is MDHEN and CDR2 SYDVKM. V shed 4 bases and J shed 0 bases, with 9 bases lying between them. The CDR3 here is CASSSTGTNYGYTF. The CDR3 DNA sequence: TGTGCCAGCAGTTCGACAGGTACTAACTATGGCTACACCTTC.

The chain recombines TRBV27 with TRBJ2-2; the match to TRBD1 covers 7 bases. Losses at the gene ends were 5 bases for V and 0 bases for J; bases not matched to a gene: 6. Germline loops: CDR1 MNHEY, CDR2 SMNVEV (reference sequence). The CDR3 extends over 16 amino acids. DNA for the CDR3: TGTGCCAGCAGTCCGTGGACAGGCGCGAACACCGGGGAGCTGTTTTTT. Translating it yields CASSPWTGANTGELFF.

In the case of this clone: The same CDR3 is also encoded by other DNA sequences in this sample. This chain uses TRBV11-2 with TRBJ2-7; no definite D call. Germline V gene lookup returns CDR1 SGHAT and CDR2 FQNNGV. CDR3 size: 14 residues. V was trimmed by 5 bases and J by 4 bases, leaving 15 bases between them. The chain's CDR3 is CASSLGTARYEQYF. The DNA of the CDR3 is TGTGCCAGCAGCCTAGGCACTGCAAGGTACGAGCAGTACTTC.

About this clone: The sample holds other DNA sequences that translate to the same CDR3. The chain joins TRBV9 to TRBJ1-2; no firm D call. Per germline, CDR1 SGDLS and CDR2 YYNGEE. The CDR3 spans 13 residues. Trimming cost V 0 bases and J 4 bases, with 7 bases left between them. CDR3 amino acids: CASSVGDSYGYTF. In DNA form, the CDR3 reads TGTGCCAGCAGCGTAGGGGATTCCTATGGCTACACCTTC.

The chain links TRBV7-9 to TRBJ2-5; the D gene is possibly TRBD1 (5 bases). This CDR3 is built from 14 residues. Germline CDR1 and CDR2: SEHNR and FQNEAQ (reference sequence). Trimming left V 3 bases short and J 4 bases short, with 12 bases between. CDR3 in amino acids: CASSFHGAGETQYF. The CDR3 bases are TGTGCCAGCAGCTTTCATGGGGCAGGAGAGACCCAGTACTTC. Full variable domain (remainder filled in from reference TRBV7-9 and TRBJ2-5): DTGVSQNPRHKITKRGQNVTFRCDPISEHNRLYWYRQTLGQGPEFLTYFQNEAQLEKSRLLSDRFSAERPKGSFSTLEIQRTEQGDSAMYLCASSFHGAGETQYFGPGTRLLVL.

CDR3 residues: CASSWLAMGPHEQFF. In nucleotides, the CDR3 is TGTGCCAGCAGTTGGCTCGCAATGGGCCCGCATGAGCAGTTCTTC. The chain has TRBV6-5 and TRBJ2-1; D not resolved. V lost 4 bases and J lost 8, with 18 bases in between. The CDR3 sequence is 15 residues long. Germline V gives CDR1 MNHEY, CDR2 SVGAGI.

The V call is TRBV30, the J call TRBJ1-5; TRBD1 is a possible D gene (5 bases). Trimming removed 2 bases at V and 7 bases at J, with 15 bases between. The germline gives CDR1 GTSNPN, CDR2 SVGIG (reference sequence). The CDR3 extends over 14 amino acids. The chain's CDR3 is CAWSPGGSGQPQHF. The CDR3 nucleotides read TGTGCCTGGAGTCCTGGGGGGTCGGGGCAGCCCCAGCATTTT.

The genes are TRBV9 and TRBJ2-3; 12 bases fit TRBD1. Germline lookup yields CDR1 SGDLS and CDR2 YYNGEE. The CDR3 runs to 15 residues. V lost 4 bases and J lost 5; bases outside the gene matches: 5. CDR3: CASSQGTGGVDTQYF. The DNA of the CDR3 is TGTGCCAGCAGCCAAGGGACAGGGGGCGTAGATACGCAGTATTTT. The variable domain in full, with the rest retrieved from reference TRBV9 and TRBJ2-3, is DSGVTQTPKHLITATGQRVTLRCSPRSGDLSVYWYQQSLDQGLQFLIQYYNGEERAKGNILERFSAQQFPDLHSELNLSSLELGDSALYFCASSQGTGGVDTQYFGPGTRLTVL.

This clone appeared a single time. The chain couples TRBV13 to TRBJ2-7; D might be TRBD2 (6 bases). V gave up 5 bases and J gave up 0 bases, with 14 bases separating them. CDR1 and CDR2 (germline): PRHDT, FYEKMQ (reference sequence). The CDR3 runs 15 residues. The CDR3 spells CASSLGEASSYEQYF. DNA of the CDR3: TGTGCCAGCAGCCTTGGGGAGGCGAGCTCCTACGAGCAGTACTTC.

In DNA form, the CDR3 reads TGCGCCAGCAGCCCCCCTTTCTCCGGGACAGGAGACCACTATGGCTACACCTTC. This translates into CASSPPFSGTGDHYGYTF. The V call is TRBV5-1, the J call TRBJ1-2, with 8 bases aligning to TRBD1. V trimming: 4 bases; J trimming: 3 bases; junction bases outside the gene matches: 17. The CDR3 covers 18 residues. Germline-derived CDR1 and CDR2 are SGHRS and YFSETQ.